What follows are 17 T cell receptor beta chains derived from one specimen sequenced in a study of T-cell reconstitution after alpha-beta-depleted transplantation in children. Unique molecular identifiers were built into the TCRbeta library. TCRdb itself ran the PCR reads through MiXCR, one entry per CDR3 protein. Among just over 950,000 distinct CDR3 sequences, under 30% were seen once, and the ten largest hold about 28%. The material was PBMCs, mostly from graft donor cells, obtained 360 days after TCRalphabeta/CD19-depleted stem cell transplant. The receptors were gathered from a boy under three years old who had a stem cell transplant for SCID, so the T cells may come from the graft donor.

This clonotype showed up just a few times. The chain links TRBV20-1 to TRBJ2-7; D unclear. V was shortened by 0 bases and J by 2 bases, with 11 bases between the two germline ends. Germline V gene lookup returns CDR1 DFQATT and CDR2 SNEGSKA (reference sequence). This CDR3 is 14 amino acids long. CDR3 sequence: CSARDRVRPYEQYF. As DNA, the CDR3 is TGCAGTGCTAGAGATCGGGTAAGACCCTACGAGCAGTACTTC.

This sequence joins TRBV5-1 and TRBJ2-6, with 10 bases that match TRBD2. Losses at the gene ends were 6 bases for V and 2 bases for J; bases not matched to a gene: 5. This CDR3 is built from 16 residues. Germline V gene sequence: CDR1 SGHRS, CDR2 YFSETQ. The CDR3 bases are TGCGCCAGCAATAGCGGGGGGCCCCCTGGGGCCAACGTCCTGACTTTC. Translating gives CASNSGGPPGANVLTF.

This clonotype was seen a handful of times. The chain couples TRBV24-1 to TRBJ2-1; maybe TRBD1 (6 bases). V lost 4 bases, J lost 5 bases, and 14 bases lay in between. Germline V CDR1 and CDR2: KGHDR, SFDVKD. The CDR3 extends over 15 amino acids. This CDR3 reads CATSEGQVPNNEQFF. The DNA of the CDR3 is TGTGCCACCAGTGAGGGACAAGTACCTAACAATGAGCAGTTCTTC.

The J gene is TRBJ2-5, the V gene TRBV20-1, with 7 bases aligning to TRBD2. Germline CDR1 is DFQATT and CDR2 is SNEGSKA (reference sequence). Trimming took 3 bases from V and 5 from J; bases not matched to a gene: 9. The CDR3 consists of 14 residues. The CDR3 loop is CSARETSRGETQYF. The CDR3 nucleotides are TGCAGTGCTAGGGAGACTAGCCGTGGGGAGACCCAGTACTTC.

V usage is TRBV5-6 and J usage is TRBJ2-3, with D possibly TRBD2 on 6 matching bases. The CDR3 length is 16 residues. CDR1 and CDR2 from the germline V gene are SGHDT and YYEEEE. The ends were cut back, 5 bases at V and 4 bases at J, with 20 bases in the middle. The CDR3, as DNA: TGTGCCAGCAGTGAATCGGGAGAGGAGGCATCAGATACGCAGTATTTT. Its protein is CASSESGEEASDTQYF.

This clonotype was detected a few times. The chain employs TRBV2 and TRBJ2-3; D is perhaps TRBD2 (5 bases). The germline V gene has CDR1 SNHLY and CDR2 FYNNEI. CDR3 size: 14 residues. V lost 6 bases and J lost 6, with 16 bases in between. In DNA form, the CDR3 reads TGTGCCAGCAGCCCAGCGGAATCTGGGGATACGCAGTATTTT. Amino acids: CASSPAESGDTQYF.

This clonotype occurred a few times. This chain uses TRBV7-7 with TRBJ2-5, with D possibly called TRBD1 or TRBD2 (6 bases each). This CDR3 spans 15 amino acids. The V gene lost 5 bases and the J gene lost 2 bases, with 15 bases spanning the gap. Germline lookup yields CDR1 SSHAT and CDR2 FNYEAQ (reference sequence). Written as DNA, the CDR3 is TGTGCCAGCAGCCGCCCGGGGGCCCCACAAGAGACCCAGTACTTC. This gives the protein CASSRPGAPQETQYF. Variable domain in full (rest from reference TRBV7-7 and TRBJ2-5): GAGVSQSPRYKVTKRGQDVTLRCDPISSHATLYWYQQALGQGPEFLTYFNYEAQPDKSGLPSDRFSAERPEGSISTLTIQRTEQRDSAMYRCASSRPGAPQETQYFGPGTRLLVL.

This clonotype was observed a few times. The rearrangement uses TRBV29-1 and TRBJ1-1, with a possible D match to TRBD1 (6 bases). Between the trimmed V and J ends, which lost 7 bases and 4 bases, there was a span of 22 bases. Germline lookup yields CDR1 SQVTM and CDR2 ANQGSEA. The CDR3 sequence is 15 residues long. The CDR3 sequence: CSARILDSGVTEAFF. CDR3 coding DNA: TGCAGCGCCAGAATCTTGGACAGTGGGGTCACTGAAGCTTTCTTT. Supplemented by reference TRBV29-1 and TRBJ1-1, the full variable domain reads SAVISQKPSRDICQRGTSLTIQCQVDSQVTMMFWYRQQPGQSLTLIATANQGSEATYESGFVIDKFPISRPNLTFSTLTVSNMSPEDSSIYLCSARILDSGVTEAFFGQGTRLTVV.

This rearrangement joins TRBV12-3 or TRBV12-4 to TRBJ2-7; no clear D gene. V was clipped by 3 bases and J by 4 bases, with 16 bases between them. The CDR3 runs to 15 residues. CDR3 amino acids: CASSFWRTMSYEQYF. The CDR3 DNA is TGTGCCAGCAGTTTCTGGCGTACTATGAGTTACGAGCAGTACTTC.

A single count supports this clonotype. The chain has TRBV10-3 and TRBJ2-7, with a weak D call TRBD1 (6 bases). This CDR3 comprises 14 residues. Trimming pared 6 bases from V and 5 bases from J, leaving 17 bases between. CDR1 and CDR2 from the germline V gene are ENHRY and SYGVKD. The CDR3 here is CAIRGAVAANEQYF. The CDR3 DNA reads TGTGCCATCAGGGGGGCCGTTGCAGCGAACGAGCAGTACTTC.

In this sample, this clonotype turned up a few times. The rearrangement uses TRBV5-1 and TRBJ2-1, with 8 bases aligning to TRBD1. The CDR3 length is 16 residues. From germline, CDR1 is SGHRS and CDR2 YFSETQ. Losses at the gene ends were 6 bases for V and 1 base for J; bases not matched to a gene: 9. Here the CDR3 reads CASTPRTGTSYNEQFF. For the CDR3, the DNA is TGCGCCAGCACCCCCCGGACAGGGACATCCTACAATGAGCAGTTCTTC.

V gene TRBV29-1 combines with J gene TRBJ1-2; D gene unclear. Germline CDR1 is SQVTM and CDR2 is ANQGSEA. The CDR3 has 13 residues. Trimming cost V 3 bases and J 2 bases, with 10 bases left between them. The CDR3 protein is CSVDERRNYGYTF. CDR3 sequence (DNA): TGCAGCGTTGACGAGCGAAGAAACTATGGCTACACCTTC. Using reference TRBV29-1 and TRBJ1-2 for the parts outside the CDR3, the full variable domain is SAVISQKPSRDICQRGTSLTIQCQVDSQVTMMFWYRQQPGQSLTLIATANQGSEATYESGFVIDKFPISRPNLTFSTLTVSNMSPEDSSIYLCSVDERRNYGYTFGSGTRLTVV.

This clonotype was detected only a few times. The V and J genes are TRBV2 and TRBJ2-5; 12 bases line up with TRBD2. V lost 6 bases, J lost 4 bases, and 9 bases stayed unmatched. Germline CDR1 SNHLY, CDR2 FYNNEI. The length of the CDR3 is 16 residues. The CDR3 sequence: CASRTSLAGGPETQYF. In nucleotides, the CDR3 is TGTGCCAGCAGGACCTCACTAGCGGGGGGACCAGAGACCCAGTACTTC.

This clonotype was seen once. The chain couples TRBV12-3 or TRBV12-4 to TRBJ1-1; no clear D. The CDR3 loop spans 16 amino acids. Trimming took 8 bases from V and 0 from J, leaving 19 bases between them. This CDR3 reads CASRPPWSDLNTEAFF. The DNA of the CDR3 is TGTGCCAGCCGCCCTCCCTGGTCCGACCTGAACACTGAAGCTTTCTTT.

The rearrangement links TRBV16 to TRBJ1-5, with TRBD1 identical over 7 bases. J lost 2 bases, V lost 4 bases, and 5 bases had no gene match. In germline, CDR1 is KGHSY, CDR2 FQNENV. The length of the CDR3 is 15 residues. This CDR3 reads CASSRDSGGNQPQHF. The CDR3 DNA reads TGTGCCAGCAGCCGGGACAGCGGTGGCAATCAGCCCCAGCATTTT.

This clonotype turned up a few times. The chain uses TRBV5-1 and TRBJ1-6; D is ambiguous. There are 17 residues in the CDR3. V dropped 0 bases and J dropped 0 bases, with 10 bases sitting between them. Germline V CDR1 and CDR2: SGHRS, YFSETQ. The CDR3, as DNA: TGCGCCAGCAGCTTGGGAGCGGGCAGCTCCTATAATTCACCCCTCCACTTT. Its translation is CASSLGAGSSYNSPLHF.

This chain uses TRBV7-6 with TRBJ1-1; 12 bases fit TRBD1. V shed 2 bases, J shed 1 base, and the junction held 11 bases outside the gene matches. Germline V gives CDR1 SGHVS, CDR2 FNYEAQ. The CDR3 has 19 residues. The CDR3 DNA follows: TGTGCCAGCAGCTTATTGGTTGGGGGGACAGGGGGCCAGAACACTGAAGCTTTCTTT. Translating gives CASSLLVGGTGGQNTEAFF. Complete variable domain (other parts from reference TRBV7-6 and TRBJ1-1): GAGVSQSPRYKVTKRGQDVALRCDPISGHVSLYWYRQALGQGPEFLTYFNYEAQQDKSGLPNDRFSAERPEGSISTLTIQRTEQRDSAMYRCASSLLVGGTGGQNTEAFFGQGTRLTVV.